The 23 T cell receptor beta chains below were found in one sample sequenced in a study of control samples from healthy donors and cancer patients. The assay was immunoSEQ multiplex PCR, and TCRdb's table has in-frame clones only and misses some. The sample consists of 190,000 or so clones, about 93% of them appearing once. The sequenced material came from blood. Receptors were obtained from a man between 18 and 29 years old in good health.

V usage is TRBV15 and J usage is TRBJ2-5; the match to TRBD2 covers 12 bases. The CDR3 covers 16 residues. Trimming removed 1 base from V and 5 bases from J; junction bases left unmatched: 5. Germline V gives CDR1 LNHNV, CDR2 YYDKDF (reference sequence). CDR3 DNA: TGTGCCACCAGCAGAGGGCTAGCGGGGGGGCCCGAGACCCAGTACTTC. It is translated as CATSRGLAGGPETQYF.

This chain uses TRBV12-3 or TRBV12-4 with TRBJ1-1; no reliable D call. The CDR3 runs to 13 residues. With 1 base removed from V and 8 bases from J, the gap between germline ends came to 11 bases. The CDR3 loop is CASSLGVAAEAFF. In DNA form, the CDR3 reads TGTGCCAGCAGTTTAGGAGTTGCCGCGGAAGCTTTCTTT.

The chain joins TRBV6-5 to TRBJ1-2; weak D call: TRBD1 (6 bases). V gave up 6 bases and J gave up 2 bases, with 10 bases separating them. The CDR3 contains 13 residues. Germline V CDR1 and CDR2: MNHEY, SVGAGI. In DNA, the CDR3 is TGTGCCAGCAGGCAGGGGATGAACTATGGCTACACCTTC. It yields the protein CASRQGMNYGYTF.

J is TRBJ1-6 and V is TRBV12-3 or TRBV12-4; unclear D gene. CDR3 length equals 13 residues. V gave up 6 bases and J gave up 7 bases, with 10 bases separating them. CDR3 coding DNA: TGTGCCAGCAGCCTCTCGGGGAATTCACCCCTCCACTTT. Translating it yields CASSLSGNSPLHF.

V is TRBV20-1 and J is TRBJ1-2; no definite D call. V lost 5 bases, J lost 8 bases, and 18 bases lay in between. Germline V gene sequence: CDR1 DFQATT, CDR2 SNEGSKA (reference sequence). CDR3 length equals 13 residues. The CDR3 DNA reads TGCAGTGCTCGTGCCGCGCTCTCGGGAGGCTACACCTTC. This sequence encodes CSARAALSGGYTF.

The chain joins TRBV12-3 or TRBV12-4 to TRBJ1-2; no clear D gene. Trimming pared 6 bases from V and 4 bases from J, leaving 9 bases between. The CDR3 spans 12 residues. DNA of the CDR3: TGTGCCAGCAGCCTCAAAGGCTATGGCTACACCTTC. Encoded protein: CASSLKGYGYTF.

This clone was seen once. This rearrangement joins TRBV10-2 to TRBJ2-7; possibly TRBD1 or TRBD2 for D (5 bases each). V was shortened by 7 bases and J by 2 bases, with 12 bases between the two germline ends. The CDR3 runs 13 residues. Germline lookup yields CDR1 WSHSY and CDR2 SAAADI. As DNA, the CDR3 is TGCGCCAGCACCTTCGGGACCACCTACGAGCAGTACTTC. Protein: CASTFGTTYEQYF.

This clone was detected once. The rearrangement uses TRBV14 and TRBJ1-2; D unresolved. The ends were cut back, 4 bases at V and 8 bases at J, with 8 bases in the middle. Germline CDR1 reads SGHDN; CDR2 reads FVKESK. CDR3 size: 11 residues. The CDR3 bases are TGTGCCAGCAGCCTTGGTCGGGGCTACACCTTC. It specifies CASSLGRGYTF.

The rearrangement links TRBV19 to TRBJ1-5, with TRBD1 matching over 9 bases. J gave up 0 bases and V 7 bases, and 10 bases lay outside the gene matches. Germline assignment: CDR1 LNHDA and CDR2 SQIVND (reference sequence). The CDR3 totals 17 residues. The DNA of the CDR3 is TGTGCCAGTAACCCCGGGACAGGGCTCTATAGCAATCAGCCCCAGCATTTT. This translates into CASNPGTGLYSNQPQHF.

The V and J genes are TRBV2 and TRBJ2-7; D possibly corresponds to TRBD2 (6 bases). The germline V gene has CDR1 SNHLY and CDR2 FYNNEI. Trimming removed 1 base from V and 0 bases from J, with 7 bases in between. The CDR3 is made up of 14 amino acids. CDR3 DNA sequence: TGTGCCAGCAGTGAAGAACTAGCCTCCTACGAGCAGTACTTC. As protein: CASSEELASYEQYF.

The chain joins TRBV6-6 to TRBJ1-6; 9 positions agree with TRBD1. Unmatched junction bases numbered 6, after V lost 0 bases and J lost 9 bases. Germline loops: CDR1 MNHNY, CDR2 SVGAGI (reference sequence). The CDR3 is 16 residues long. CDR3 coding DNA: TGTGCCAGCAGTTACTCTCTTACAGGGGGCCGTTCACCCCTCCACTTT. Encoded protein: CASSYSLTGGRSPLHF.

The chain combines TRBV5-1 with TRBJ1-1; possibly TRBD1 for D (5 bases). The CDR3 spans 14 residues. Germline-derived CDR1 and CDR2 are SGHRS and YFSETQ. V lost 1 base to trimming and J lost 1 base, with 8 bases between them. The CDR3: CASSLTGGNTEAFF. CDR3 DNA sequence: TGCGCCAGCAGCTTGACAGGAGGGAACACTGAAGCTTTCTTT.

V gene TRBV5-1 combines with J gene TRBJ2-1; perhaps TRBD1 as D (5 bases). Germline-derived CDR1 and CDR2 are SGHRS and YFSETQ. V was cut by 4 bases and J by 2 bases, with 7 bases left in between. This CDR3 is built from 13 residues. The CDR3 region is CASSRGTYNEQFF. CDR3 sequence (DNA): TGCGCCAGCAGCAGGGGAACCTACAATGAGCAGTTCTTC.

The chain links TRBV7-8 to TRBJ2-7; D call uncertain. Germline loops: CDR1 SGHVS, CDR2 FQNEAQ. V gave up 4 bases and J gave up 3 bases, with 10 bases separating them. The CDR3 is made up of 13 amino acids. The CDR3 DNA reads TGTGCCAGCAGCTATCGGACGGTCTACGAGCAGTACTTC. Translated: CASSYRTVYEQYF.

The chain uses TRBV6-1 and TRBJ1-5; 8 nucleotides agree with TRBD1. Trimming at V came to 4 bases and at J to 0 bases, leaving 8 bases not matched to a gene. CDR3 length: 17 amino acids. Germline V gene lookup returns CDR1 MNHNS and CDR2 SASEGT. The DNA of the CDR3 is TGTGCCAGCAGTGCCTGGACAGGGCCTGATAGCAATCAGCCCCAGCATTTT. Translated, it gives CASSAWTGPDSNQPQHF.

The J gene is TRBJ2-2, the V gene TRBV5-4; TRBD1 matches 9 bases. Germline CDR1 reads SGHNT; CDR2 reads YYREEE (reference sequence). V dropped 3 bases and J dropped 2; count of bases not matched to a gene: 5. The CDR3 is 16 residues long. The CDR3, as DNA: TGTGCCAGCAGCTCTCCGGGACAGGGAAACACCGGGGAGCTGTTTTTT. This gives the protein CASSSPGQGNTGELFF.

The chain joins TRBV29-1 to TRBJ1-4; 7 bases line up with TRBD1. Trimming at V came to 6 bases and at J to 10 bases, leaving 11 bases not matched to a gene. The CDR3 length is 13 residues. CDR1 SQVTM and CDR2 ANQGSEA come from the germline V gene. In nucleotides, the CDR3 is TGCAGCGTCGTCGCAGGGACAGATAGAAAACTGTTTTTT. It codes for CSVVAGTDRKLFF. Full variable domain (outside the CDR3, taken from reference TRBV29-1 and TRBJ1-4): SAVISQKPSRDICQRGTSLTIQCQVDSQVTMMFWYRQQPGQSLTLIATANQGSEATYESGFVIDKFPISRPNLTFSTLTVSNMSPEDSSIYLCSVVAGTDRKLFFGSGTQLSVL.

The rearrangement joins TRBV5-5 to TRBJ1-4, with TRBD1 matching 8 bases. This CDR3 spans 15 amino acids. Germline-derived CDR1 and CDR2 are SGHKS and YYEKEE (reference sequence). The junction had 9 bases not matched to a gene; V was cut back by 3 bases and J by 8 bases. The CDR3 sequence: CASSSPGQAHEKLFF. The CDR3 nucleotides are TGTGCCAGCAGCTCGCCGGGACAGGCTCACGAAAAACTGTTTTTT.

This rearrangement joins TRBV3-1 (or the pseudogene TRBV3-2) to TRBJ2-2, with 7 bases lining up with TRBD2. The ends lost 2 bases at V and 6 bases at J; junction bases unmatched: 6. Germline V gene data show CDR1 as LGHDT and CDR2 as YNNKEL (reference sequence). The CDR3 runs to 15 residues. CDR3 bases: TGTGCCAGCAGCCAAAGACTAGCAATAGCCGGGGAGCTGTTTTTT. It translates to CASSQRLAIAGELFF.

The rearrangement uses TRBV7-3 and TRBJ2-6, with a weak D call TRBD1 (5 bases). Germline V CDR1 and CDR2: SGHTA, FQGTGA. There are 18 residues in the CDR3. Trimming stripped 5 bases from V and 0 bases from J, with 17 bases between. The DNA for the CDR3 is TGTGCCAGCAGCCCTCGTGGGGCAGGGTTCTCTGGGGCCAACGTCCTGACTTTC. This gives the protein CASSPRGAGFSGANVLTF. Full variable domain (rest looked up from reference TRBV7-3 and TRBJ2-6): GAGVSQTPSNKVTEKGKYVELRCDPISGHTALYWYRQSLGQGPEFLIYFQGTGAADDSGLPNDRFFAVRPEGSVSTLKIQRTERGDSAVYLCASSPRGAGFSGANVLTFGAGSRLTVL.

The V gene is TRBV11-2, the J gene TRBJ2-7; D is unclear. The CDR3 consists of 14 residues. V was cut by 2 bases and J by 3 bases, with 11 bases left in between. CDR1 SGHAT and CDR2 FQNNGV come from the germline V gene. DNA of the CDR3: TGTGCCAGCAGCTTATTTGCTACTGGCTACGAGCAGTACTTC. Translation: CASSLFATGYEQYF. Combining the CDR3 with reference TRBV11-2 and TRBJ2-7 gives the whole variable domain EAGVAQSPRYKIIEKRQSVAFWCNPISGHATLYWYQQILGQGPKLLIQFQNNGVVDDSQLPKDRFSAERLKGVDSTLKIQPAKLEDSAVYLCASSLFATGYEQYFGPGTRLTVT.

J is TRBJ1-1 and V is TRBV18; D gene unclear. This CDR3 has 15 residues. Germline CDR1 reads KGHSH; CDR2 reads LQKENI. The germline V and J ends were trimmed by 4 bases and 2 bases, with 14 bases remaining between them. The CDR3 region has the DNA TGTGCCAGCTCACTCGGGAACACACGTAACACTGAAGCTTTCTTT. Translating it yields CASSLGNTRNTEAFF.

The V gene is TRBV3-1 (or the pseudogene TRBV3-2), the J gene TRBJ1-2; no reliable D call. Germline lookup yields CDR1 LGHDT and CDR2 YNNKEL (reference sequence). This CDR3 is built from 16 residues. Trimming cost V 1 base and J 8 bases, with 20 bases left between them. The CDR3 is CASSQVAAGSREGYTF. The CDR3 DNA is TGTGCCAGCAGCCAAGTGGCGGCAGGCTCCCGGGAGGGCTACACCTTC.